These 12 T cell receptor beta chains came from one sample sequenced in a study of regulatory T cells in long-lasting Graves disease. HTBI primers from iRepertoire and Arm-PCR of CDR3 regions yielded the TCR beta libraries. Using its own MiXCR run on the multiplex PCR reads, TCRdb lists one record per CDR3 protein. The sample contains approximately 560,000 distinct CDR3 sequences, more than 15% of which appear only once. Specified time point: newly diagnosed GD, antithyroid drugs for less than 3 months. Preparation of the TCR library used RNA extracted from PBMCs. These data also featured in a second study, about T cells in Graves' hyperthyroidism and ophthalmopathy.

The starting material was peripheral blood mononuclear cells (PBMCs), obtained at new diagnosis, from a patient treated with antithyroid drugs. These receptors were taken from a man aged 18-30 years with Graves disease.

A note on this clonotype: A read error may be the cause here, since a much bigger clone is one base away. As the CDR3 is not closed by the conserved phenylalanine or tryptophan, this likely results from a read error. The rearrangement links TRBV29-1 to TRBJ2-7; possible D gene TRBD1, 5 bases. Per the germline V gene, CDR1 is SQVTM and CDR2 is ANQGSEA. The length of the CDR3 is 12 residues. Trimming removed 7 bases from V and 5 bases from J, with 15 bases in between. The CDR3 spells CSALPDSHEQYS. CDR3 nucleotide sequence: TGCAGCGCTCTACCCGACAGTCACGAGCAGTACTCC.

The table lists this clonotype with many counts. The CDR3, as DNA: TGCAGTGCTAGAGATAACAGAGACACAGATACGCAGTATTTT. Residues: CSARDNRDTDTQYF. V is TRBV20-1 and J is TRBJ2-3; D not certain. Germline lookup yields CDR1 DFQATT and CDR2 SNEGSKA (reference sequence). V was trimmed by 0 bases and J by 2 bases, leaving 9 bases between them. The CDR3 length is 14 residues.

This clonotype came up a few times. The gene calls are TRBV12-5 and TRBJ1-5, with D unresolved. V lost 1 base and J lost 4, with 5 bases in between. CDR3 size: 13 residues. Germline lookup yields CDR1 LGHNT and CDR2 FRNRAP. For the CDR3, the DNA is TGTGCTAGTGGTTTGGATACTAATCAGCCCCAGCATTTT. It is translated as CASGLDTNQPQHF. The full variable domain, in which reference TRBV12-5 and TRBJ1-5 provide the parts outside the CDR3, is DARVTQTPRHKVTEMGQEVTMRCQPILGHNTVFWYRQTMMQGLELLAYFRNRAPLDDSGMPKDRFSAEMPDATLATLKIQPSEPRDSAVYFCASGLDTNQPQHFGDGTRLSIL.

The genes are TRBV29-1 and TRBJ1-2; D unclear. Trimming took 1 base from V and 2 from J, leaving 11 bases between them. The CDR3 extends over 14 amino acids. The germline V gene encodes CDR1 SQVTM and CDR2 ANQGSEA. Written as DNA, the CDR3 is TGCAGCGTTGAAGGGACTGCGGCCAACTATGGCTACACCTTC. Protein: CSVEGTAANYGYTF.

This clonotype was seen at least ten times. The CDR3 DNA is TGTGCCAGCAGCTTAGAACAGGGGGTTGTTCCACCCCTCCACTTT. This encodes CASSLEQGVVPPLHF. The chain couples TRBV7-9 to TRBJ1-6; TRBD1 matches at 8 bases. The V and J ends lost 1 base and 11 bases, in that order; junction bases with no gene match: 7. CDR1 SEHNR and CDR2 FQNEAQ come from the germline V gene (reference sequence). CDR3 length: 15 residues.

This clonotype was recorded many times. This rearrangement joins TRBV12-3 or TRBV12-4 to TRBJ2-1; D might be TRBD1 or TRBD2, each matching 6 bases. The CDR3 spans 13 residues. V lost 4 bases to trimming and J lost 9 bases, with 13 bases between them. The CDR3, as DNA: TGTGCCAGCAGTTCCCCGGGGGCGTTTGAGCAGTTCTTC. Protein product: CASSSPGAFEQFF.

This clonotype was recorded a few times. This CDR3 reads CASSILAGGPHGYTF. The CDR3 DNA is TGTGCCAGTAGTATATTGGCCGGAGGGCCCCATGGCTACACCTTC. The chain couples TRBV19 to TRBJ1-2; no firm D call. V shed 2 bases and J shed 6 bases, with 16 bases lying between them. The germline gives CDR1 LNHDA, CDR2 SQIVND (reference sequence). This CDR3 is 15 amino acids long.

This clonotype occurred many times. The chain is built from TRBV18 and TRBJ2-7; D remains unclear. CDR1 is KGHSH and CDR2 is LQKENI in the germline V gene. This CDR3 has 13 residues. Trimming shortened V by 6 bases and J by 1 base, and 10 bases separated the two germline ends. The CDR3 DNA sequence: TGTGCCAGCTCGCCGGCTCCTTCCTACGAGCAGTACTTC. It translates to CASSPAPSYEQYF.

The V gene is TRBV3-1, the J gene TRBJ2-3; D possibly corresponds to TRBD2 (6 bases). CDR1 and CDR2 (germline): LGHDT, YNNKEL (reference sequence). Trimming removed 0 bases at V and 2 bases at J, with 15 bases between. This CDR3 has 17 residues. The CDR3 DNA reads as TGTGCCAGCAGCCAAGAAATCCATAGCGGAATCACAGATACGCAGTATTTT. Its protein product is CASSQEIHSGITDTQYF.

The chain combines TRBV5-6 with TRBJ2-1, with 7 bases lining up with TRBD2. The CDR3 contains 13 residues. V was pared by 2 bases and J by 9 bases, with 5 bases of the junction left unmatched. CDR1 and CDR2 (germline): SGHDT, YYEEEE. The CDR3 reads CASSLSGVGEQFF. DNA for the CDR3: TGTGCCAGCAGCTTAAGCGGGGTCGGTGAGCAGTTCTTC.

This clonotype appeared many times. This chain uses TRBV15 with TRBJ1-1; D not certain. Trimming cost V 0 bases and J 1 base, with 6 bases left between them. Germline loops: CDR1 LNHNV, CDR2 YYDKDF (reference sequence). This CDR3 has 14 amino acids. CDR3 sequence reads: CATSRDLKNTEAFF. As DNA, the CDR3 is TGTGCCACCAGCAGAGATCTGAAGAACACTGAAGCTTTCTTT.

This clonotype occurred many times. The chain joins TRBV29-1 to TRBJ2-7, with TRBD2 identical over 13 bases. The V segment lost 6 bases and the J segment 2 bases; nucleotides outside the gene matches: 10. CDR3 size: 16 residues. Germline CDR1 and CDR2: SQVTM and ANQGSEA. The CDR3 here is CSVAGLAGVWTYEQYF. DNA of the CDR3: TGCAGCGTGGCCGGACTAGCGGGAGTTTGGACCTACGAGCAGTACTTC.